The 27 T cell receptor beta chains below come from one sample, sequenced in a study of T cells after posttransplantation cyclophosphamide (dated by TCRdb to 2016 to 2018). The treatment or condition label of this sample denotes: high-dose cyclophosphamide on days +3 and +4 as single-agent GVHD prophylaxis. Busulfan and fludarabine conditioning, a related or unrelated marrow graft, and cyclophosphamide on days +3 and +4 were given to PTCy patients. Libraries were built with the immunoSEQ multiplex PCR assay. TCRdb obtained this table from immuneACCESS and retained in-frame rearrangements with V and J assigned. These tables miss some clones; where compared with another copy, unresolved V genes account for less than half of the shortfall, and the remainder is unexplained. The sample records approximately 11,000 clones, about 82% of which are singletons. The top ten clonotypes cover roughly 14% of the sample.

The material was PBMCs, obtained approximately 1,800 days after allogeneic stem cell transplant with posttransplant cyclophosphamide. Every receptor here comes from a female patient aged 45-65 years who received an allogeneic stem cell transplant from a related donor, was CMV-positive, and had no GVHD. Some T cells may originate with the graft donor following a transplant.

V and J are TRBV5-1 and TRBJ2-3; no reliable D call. CDR1 SGHRS and CDR2 YFSETQ come from the germline V gene. Trimming removed 0 bases at V and 4 bases at J, with 12 bases between. This CDR3 has 15 amino acids. The CDR3 DNA reads as TGCGCCAGCAGCTTGGTGGTAGAGAGAGCAGATACGCAGTATTTT. Translating gives CASSLVVERADTQYF.

This clone was counted a few times. The genes are TRBV4-2 and TRBJ2-1; D not certain. The V end was cut by 4 bases, the J end by 10 bases, with 8 bases between. The CDR3 extends over 11 amino acids. Per the germline V gene, CDR1 is LGHNA and CDR2 is YNFKEQ. The CDR3 loop is CASSLGLEQFF. Here the CDR3 DNA reads TGTGCCAGCAGCCTGGGCCTAGAGCAGTTCTTC.

J is TRBJ2-7 and V is TRBV27; 9 positions match TRBD2. The germline V gene encodes CDR1 MNHEY and CDR2 SMNVEV (reference sequence). There are 19 residues in the CDR3. The V and J ends lost 6 bases and 3 bases, in that order; junction bases with no gene match: 21. The CDR3 coding sequence is TGTGCCAGCAGACGCCAGCGACTAGCGGAGGCCGGGATTCACTACGAGCAGTACTTC. This sequence encodes CASRRQRLAEAGIHYEQYF.

The rearrangement uses TRBV5-1 and TRBJ2-2; TRBD2 matches 11 bases. This CDR3 region has 18 residues. Germline V lookup: CDR1 SGHRS, CDR2 YFSETQ. With 2 bases clipped from V and 3 bases from J, the junction kept 9 bases outside the gene matches. CDR3 sequence (DNA): TGCGCCAGCAGCTTTCGGTTAGCGGGAGGGTTGGACACCGGGGAGCTGTTTTTT. Translated, it gives CASSFRLAGGLDTGELFF.

This chain joins TRBV4-3 and TRBJ2-7, with 11 bases identical to TRBD1. Germline CDR1 LGHNA, CDR2 YSLEER. There are 16 residues in the CDR3. V lost 4 bases and J lost 4; bases outside the gene matches: 9. The CDR3 bases are TGCGCCAGCAGCCCTACCGGGACAGGGGGACCATACGAGCAGTACTTC. Translation gives CASSPTGTGGPYEQYF.

The chain is built from TRBV19 and TRBJ1-1; D is perhaps TRBD1 (6 bases). Looked up from germline, CDR1 is LNHDA and CDR2 is SQIVND (reference sequence). V gave up 3 bases and J gave up 4 bases, with 9 bases separating them. CDR3 size: 13 residues. CDR3 region: CASSIQGSTEAFF. As DNA, the CDR3 is TGTGCCAGTAGTATCCAGGGGAGCACTGAAGCTTTCTTT.

The CDR3 coding sequence is TGTGCCAGCAGCTTAGGGGGAGCAACCCACGAGCAGTACTTC. It encodes CASSLGGATHEQYF. The rearrangement uses TRBV7-9 and TRBJ2-7; tentatively, D is TRBD2 (5 bases). CDR1 is SEHNR and CDR2 is FQNEAQ in the germline V gene (reference sequence). Between the trimmed V and J ends, which lost 1 base and 5 bases, there was a span of 12 bases. The CDR3 is 14 residues long.

The rearrangement joins TRBV2 to TRBJ2-1; D might be TRBD1 (5 bases). Germline assignment: CDR1 SNHLY and CDR2 FYNNEI. The CDR3 has 15 residues. V was shortened by 6 bases and J by 3 bases, with 15 bases between the two germline ends. The CDR3 DNA is TGTGCCAGCAGCCAACAGGCGTCTATCTACAATGAGCAGTTCTTC. Its protein is CASSQQASIYNEQFF. Combining the CDR3 with reference TRBV2 and TRBJ2-1 gives the whole variable domain EPEVTQTPSHQVTQMGQEVILRCVPISNHLYFYWYRQILGQKVEFLVSFYNNEISEKSEIFDDQFSVERPDGSNFTLKIRSTKLEDSAMYFCASSQQASIYNEQFFGPGTRLTVL.

The genes are TRBV14 and TRBJ1-1, with 8 bases fitting TRBD1. The CDR3 runs to 15 residues. Germline values: CDR1 SGHDN, CDR2 FVKESK. V shed 4 bases and J 6 bases; nucleotides not matched to a gene: 10. CDR3 bases: TGTGCCAGCAGCCGGCGGGCAGGGGGCGGGCCTGAAGCTTTCTTT. It encodes CASSRRAGGGPEAFF.

The rearrangement uses TRBV29-1 and TRBJ2-3, with D possibly TRBD1 on 5 matching bases. The germline CDR1 and CDR2 sequences are SQVTM and ANQGSEA. This CDR3 is built from 13 residues. V was pared by 4 bases and J by 8 bases, with 16 bases between. CDR3 DNA sequence: TGCAGCGTTGTGCTCCTAGGGGCAGGTACGCAGTATTTT. This encodes CSVVLLGAGTQYF.

V and J are TRBV7-8 and TRBJ1-5; D possibly corresponds to TRBD1 (6 bases). V lost 1 base to trimming and J lost 4 bases, with 20 bases between them. The germline gives CDR1 SGHVS, CDR2 FQNEAQ. This CDR3 region has 18 residues. CDR3 coding DNA: TGTGCCAGCAGCTTAGGAAGGTTATCAGGGGTAGGAAATCAGCCCCAGCATTTT. Protein: CASSLGRLSGVGNQPQHF.

V and J are TRBV4-3 and TRBJ2-5; perhaps TRBD1 as D (5 bases). The CDR3 has 15 residues. Germline CDR1 is LGHNA and CDR2 is YSLEER. Trimming took 5 bases from V and 7 from J, leaving 20 bases between them. CDR3 in DNA: TGCGCCAGCAGCGGAACGAGGCTGGGGCCCGGGACCCAGTACTTC. Protein: CASSGTRLGPGTQYF.

The chain is built from TRBV2 and TRBJ2-1, with D unclear. The V end lost 3 bases, the J end lost 6 bases, and 9 bases lay between the germline ends. The germline gives CDR1 SNHLY, CDR2 FYNNEI. The CDR3 consists of 13 residues. The CDR3 nucleotides read TGTGCCAGCAGTGAGGTTAGCTTCAATGAGCAGTTCTTC. This gives the protein CASSEVSFNEQFF.

The chain employs TRBV7-7 and TRBJ2-7, with 11 bases matching TRBD2. The CDR3 totals 17 residues. V lost 2 bases to trimming and J lost 9 bases; unmatched junction nucleotides: 15. Germline values: CDR1 SSHAT, CDR2 FNYEAQ (reference sequence). The CDR3 coding sequence is TGTGCCAGCAGCTTATTGGAAACGGGACTAGCGGCCCCGCGGCAGTACTTC. Protein: CASSLLETGLAAPRQYF. Complete variable domain (other parts from reference TRBV7-7 and TRBJ2-7): GAGVSQSPRYKVTKRGQDVTLRCDPISSHATLYWYQQALGQGPEFLTYFNYEAQPDKSGLPSDRFSAERPEGSISTLTIQRTEQRDSAMYRCASSLLETGLAAPRQYFGPGTRLTVT.

Only one count was recorded for this clone. The gene calls are TRBV30 and TRBJ2-1; possible D gene TRBD1, 5 bases. The CDR3 totals 16 residues. Between the trimmed V and J ends, which lost 1 base and 0 bases, there was a span of 13 bases. The germline CDR1 and CDR2 sequences are GTSNPN and SVGIG (reference sequence). This CDR3 is CAWSEYTGYSYNEQFF. DNA for the CDR3: TGTGCCTGGAGTGAGTACACAGGTTACTCCTACAATGAGCAGTTCTTC.

CDR3 residues: CASSLTGLDTDTQYF. CDR3 in DNA: TGTGCCAGCAGTTTGACGGGACTAGATACAGATACGCAGTATTTT. This chain uses TRBV27 with TRBJ2-3; the match to TRBD2 covers 8 bases. The CDR3 extends over 15 amino acids. After removal of 3 bases from V and 3 bases from J, the junction contained 5 bases not matched to a gene. From germline, CDR1 is MNHEY and CDR2 SMNVEV (reference sequence).

The chain carries TRBV4-1 and TRBJ1-3, with D tentatively TRBD1 (6 bases). V lost 1 base, J lost 2 bases, and 9 bases lay in between. Germline CDR1 is MGHRA and CDR2 is YSYEKL. The length of the CDR3 is 15 residues. CDR3 loop: CASSQGTVTGNTIYF. CDR3 DNA: TGCGCCAGCAGCCAAGGGACAGTCACTGGAAACACCATATATTTT.

V and J are TRBV5-1 and TRBJ1-4; the match to TRBD1 covers 8 bases. CDR3 size: 14 residues. Germline CDR1 and CDR2: SGHRS and YFSETQ. V was clipped by 2 bases and J by 7 bases; unmatched bases: 4. CDR3 region: CASSLTDRAEKLFF. CDR3 DNA sequence: TGCGCCAGCAGCTTAACGGACAGGGCTGAAAAACTGTTTTTT.

This clone was observed once. The genes are TRBV9 and TRBJ2-7; D may be TRBD2 (6 bases). Germline V gives CDR1 SGDLS, CDR2 YYNGEE. Deletions cut 4 bases from V and 5 bases from J, with 10 bases between. The CDR3 is 12 residues long. The CDR3 loop is CASSPGGNEQYF. DNA for the CDR3: TGTGCCAGCAGCCCCGGAGGGAACGAGCAGTACTTC.

The rearrangement links TRBV7-3 to TRBJ2-7, with D possibly being TRBD2 (5 bases). This CDR3 comprises 15 residues. V was shortened by 5 bases and J by 2 bases, with 16 bases between the two germline ends. CDR1 is SGHTA, CDR2 FQGTGA, per germline. CDR3 coding DNA: TGTGCCAGCAGCCGCGAGGGCCGTCTCACCTACGAGCAGTACTTC. Protein sequence: CASSREGRLTYEQYF.

This chain links TRBV7-2 with TRBJ2-2; 8 positions agree with TRBD2. Looked up from germline, CDR1 is SGHTA and CDR2 is FQGNSA. The V segment lost 5 bases and the J segment 6 bases; nucleotides outside the gene matches: 14. The CDR3 is 17 residues long. The CDR3 loop is CASSPIPPSGSPGELFF. CDR3 sequence (DNA): TGTGCCAGCAGCCCTATCCCCCCCAGCGGGAGTCCCGGGGAGCTGTTTTTT.

The chain uses TRBV4-2 and TRBJ2-1; D unresolved. V was cut by 6 bases and J by 6 bases, with 6 bases left in between. In germline, CDR1 is LGHNA, CDR2 YNFKEQ. The CDR3 totals 11 residues. CDR3 nucleotide sequence: TGTGCCAGCAGTCTAGGCAATGAGCAGTTCTTC. This translates into CASSLGNEQFF.

This clone has a handful of counts. V gene TRBV18 combines with J gene TRBJ1-3, with D hard to call. Germline V gives CDR1 KGHSH, CDR2 LQKENI. Trimming pared 5 bases from V and 4 bases from J, leaving 21 bases between. This CDR3 spans 17 amino acids. The CDR3 DNA is TGTGCCAGCTCATTCAATGACGGAGGTTATGAGGGAAACACCATATATTTT. Translation: CASSFNDGGYEGNTIYF.

The V and J genes are TRBV11-2 and TRBJ2-5; D uncertain. This CDR3 is built from 11 residues. CDR1 is SGHAT and CDR2 is FQNNGV in the germline V gene. Trimming pared 5 bases from V and 5 bases from J, leaving 6 bases between. The CDR3 DNA follows: TGTGCCAGCAGCCACGGGGAGACCCAGTACTTC. Protein: CASSHGETQYF.

The chain recombines TRBV6-5 with TRBJ2-1; 7 bases agree with TRBD1. Germline CDR1 MNHEY, CDR2 SVGAGI. The CDR3 totals 14 residues. V lost 0 bases to trimming and J lost 8 bases; unmatched junction nucleotides: 4. The CDR3 region has the DNA TGTGCCAGCAGTTACTCTTACAGGGGCGATGAGCAGTTCTTC. Translated: CASSYSYRGDEQFF.

The chain carries TRBV6-1 and TRBJ1-5; TRBD1 aligns across 9 bases. Germline V gene data show CDR1 as MNHNS and CDR2 as SASEGT. The CDR3 length is 14 residues. J was trimmed by 7 bases and V by 11 bases; bases with no gene match: 12. Here the CDR3 DNA reads TGTGCCTCCAGACGGGGGACAGGGAACCAGCCCCAGCATTTT. Its translation: CASRRGTGNQPQHF.

This clone was seen a single time. V gene TRBV10-3 combines with J gene TRBJ1-4, with D hard to call. The CDR3 loop spans 15 amino acids. CDR1 is ENHRY and CDR2 is SYGVKD in the germline V gene. V was pared by 3 bases and J by 4 bases, with 12 bases between. CDR3 sequence (DNA): TGTGCCATCAGTGAATGGCCTTTTCATAATGAAAAACTGTTTTTT. As protein: CAISEWPFHNEKLFF.